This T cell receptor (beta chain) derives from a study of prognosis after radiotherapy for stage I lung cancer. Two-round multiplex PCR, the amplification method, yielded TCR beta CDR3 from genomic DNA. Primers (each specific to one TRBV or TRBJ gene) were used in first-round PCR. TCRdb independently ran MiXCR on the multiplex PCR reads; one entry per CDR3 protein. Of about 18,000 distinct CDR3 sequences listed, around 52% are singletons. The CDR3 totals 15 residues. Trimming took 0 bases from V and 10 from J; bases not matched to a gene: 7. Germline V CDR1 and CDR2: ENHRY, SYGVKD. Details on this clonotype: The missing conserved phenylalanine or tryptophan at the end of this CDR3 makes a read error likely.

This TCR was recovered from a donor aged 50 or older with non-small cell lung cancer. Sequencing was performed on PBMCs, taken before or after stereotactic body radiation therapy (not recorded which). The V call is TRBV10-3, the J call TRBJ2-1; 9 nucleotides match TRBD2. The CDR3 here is CAISESLAGNWEQFI. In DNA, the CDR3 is TGTGCCATCAGTGAGTCCCTAGCGGGAAACTGGGAGCAGTTCATC.